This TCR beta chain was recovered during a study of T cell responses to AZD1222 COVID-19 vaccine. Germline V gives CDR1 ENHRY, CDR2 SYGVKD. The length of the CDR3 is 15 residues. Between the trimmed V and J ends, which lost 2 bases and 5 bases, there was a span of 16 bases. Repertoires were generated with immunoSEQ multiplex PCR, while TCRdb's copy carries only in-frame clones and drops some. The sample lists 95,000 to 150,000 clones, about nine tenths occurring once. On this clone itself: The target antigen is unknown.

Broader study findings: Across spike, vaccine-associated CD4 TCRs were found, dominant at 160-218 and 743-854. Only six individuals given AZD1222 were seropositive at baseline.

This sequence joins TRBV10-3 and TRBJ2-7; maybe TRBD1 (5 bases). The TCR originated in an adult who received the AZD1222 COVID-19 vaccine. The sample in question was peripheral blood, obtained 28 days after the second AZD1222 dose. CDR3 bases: TGTGCCATCAGTGAGCCCCCCAGGGCGGACCACGAGCAGTACTTC. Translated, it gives CAISEPPRADHEQYF.